This entry concerns a single T cell receptor (beta chain). Antigen unknown. Researchers ran the PCR with 60 Vbeta and 13 Jbeta primers. Using immunoSEQ multiplex PCR, the repertoire was profiled, and TCRdb retains in-frame clones only, with some absent. The table has about 170,000 clones, roughly 80% seen once. Healthy donors of bone marrow made up the group. This entry is derived from a study of cytomegalovirus exposure and HLA in healthy donors. Per germline, CDR1 ENHRY and CDR2 SYGVKD. Trimming cost V 5 bases and J 6 bases; bases outside gene matches: 10. CDR3 length: 16 amino acids. Notes on the study in general: Investigators reported 150 to 200 TCR beta chains as tied to cytomegalovirus. Of the V segments, some could not be distinguished, including TRBV6-2 and TRBV6-3, and were excluded. Per a prior analysis, the majority of TCR beta V segments were productive roughly 87% or roughly 30% of the time.

The sequence was obtained from a male donor in good health and CMV-seronegative. V and J are TRBV10-3 and TRBJ2-2, with 9 positions matching TRBD1. Sequenced input: PBMCs. CDR3 coding DNA: TGTGCCATCAGTCGGGGCGGGACAGGGTATGCCGGGGAGCTGTTTTTT. It yields the protein CAISRGGTGYAGELFF.